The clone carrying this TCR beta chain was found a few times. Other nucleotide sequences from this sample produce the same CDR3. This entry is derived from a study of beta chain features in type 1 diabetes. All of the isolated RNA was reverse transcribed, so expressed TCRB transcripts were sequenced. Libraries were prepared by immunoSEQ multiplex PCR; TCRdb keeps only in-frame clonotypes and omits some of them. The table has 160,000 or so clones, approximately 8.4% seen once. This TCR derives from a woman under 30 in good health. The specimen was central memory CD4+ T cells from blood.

The CDR3 DNA follows: TGTGCCAGCAGCTTATCGGGGGGACTCTACGAGCAGTACTTC. Its protein is CASSLSGGLYEQYF. The V gene is TRBV7-2, the J gene TRBJ2-7; 7 bases fit TRBD2. Trimming removed 2 bases from V and 3 bases from J; junction bases left unmatched: 4. Germline V lookup: CDR1 SGHTA, CDR2 FQGNSA. The CDR3 extends over 14 amino acids. The full variable domain, with the rest looked up from reference TRBV7-2 and TRBJ2-7, is GAGVSQSPSNKVTEKGKDVELRCDPISGHTALYWYRQSLGQGLEFLIYFQGNSAPDKSGLPSDRFSAERTGGSVSTLTIQRTQQEDSAVYLCASSLSGGLYEQYFGPGTRLTVT.